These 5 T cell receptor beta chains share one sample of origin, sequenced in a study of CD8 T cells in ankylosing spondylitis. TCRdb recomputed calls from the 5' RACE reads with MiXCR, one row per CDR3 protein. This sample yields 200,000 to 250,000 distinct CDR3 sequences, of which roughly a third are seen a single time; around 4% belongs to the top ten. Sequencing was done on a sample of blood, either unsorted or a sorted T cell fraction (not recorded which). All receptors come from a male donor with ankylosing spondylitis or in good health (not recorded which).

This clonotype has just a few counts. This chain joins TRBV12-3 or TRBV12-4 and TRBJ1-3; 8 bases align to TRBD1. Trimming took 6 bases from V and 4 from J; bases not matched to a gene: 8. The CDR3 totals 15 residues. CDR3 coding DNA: TGTGCCAGCAGAGTTCAGGGGGCAGGCGGAAACACCATATATTTT. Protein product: CASRVQGAGGNTIYF.

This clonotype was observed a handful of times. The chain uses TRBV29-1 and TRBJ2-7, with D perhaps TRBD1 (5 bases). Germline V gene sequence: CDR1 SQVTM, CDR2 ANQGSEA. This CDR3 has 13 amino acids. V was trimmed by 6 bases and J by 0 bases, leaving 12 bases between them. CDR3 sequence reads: CSVVTGNSYEQYF. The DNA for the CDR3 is TGCAGCGTCGTAACAGGAAACTCCTACGAGCAGTACTTC.

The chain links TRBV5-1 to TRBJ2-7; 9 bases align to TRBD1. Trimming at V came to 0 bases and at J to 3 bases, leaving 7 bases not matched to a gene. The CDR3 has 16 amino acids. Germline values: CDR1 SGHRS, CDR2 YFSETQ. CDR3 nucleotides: TGCGCCAGCAGCTTGGGAGGCGGGACAGGGTACTACGAGCAGTACTTC. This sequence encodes CASSLGGGTGYYEQYF.

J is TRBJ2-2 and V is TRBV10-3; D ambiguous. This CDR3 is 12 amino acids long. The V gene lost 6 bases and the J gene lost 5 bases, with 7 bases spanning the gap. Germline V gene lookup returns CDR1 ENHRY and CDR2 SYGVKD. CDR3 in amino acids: CAISTGTGELFF. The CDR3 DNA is TGTGCCATCAGCACTGGGACCGGGGAGCTGTTTTTT.

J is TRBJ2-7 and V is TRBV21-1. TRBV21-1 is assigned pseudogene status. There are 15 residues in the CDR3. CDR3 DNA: TGTGCCAGCAGCACCTGGAATCCCCGACCCTACGAGCAGTACTTC. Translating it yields CASSTWNPRPYEQYF.